Described below is a single TCR beta chain sequence and its context. This specimen comes from a study of blood T cell repertoires in COVID-19. Across the study: Sources were T cells, B-cell-depleted T cells, or PBMCs; the material itself was cDNA or gDNA.

How the authors handled the data: Counts of nucleated cells, estimated from reference gene primer amplification, were obtained. Only in-frame clones appear in the TCRdb table, and some are missing; sequencing was by immunoSEQ multiplex PCR. V, J and clone size are those of that table, while D and trimming were read from the DNA. The table has some 28,000 clones, around 90% seen once; the top ten hold approximately 9%. Trimming took 4 bases from V and 4 from J, leaving 10 bases between them. The germline V gene encodes CDR1 WNHNN and CDR2 SYGVQD (reference sequence). The CDR3 covers 14 residues. Sequencing was done on a sample of peripheral blood. The chain uses TRBV10-1 and TRBJ2-2; a weak D match, TRBD1 (7 bases). This clonotype originated in a human donor in a cohort sampled during active COVID-19. This CDR3 is CASSGQGGTGELFF. The CDR3 nucleotides are TGCGCCAGCAGTGGACAGGGAGGCACCGGGGAGCTGTTTTTT.